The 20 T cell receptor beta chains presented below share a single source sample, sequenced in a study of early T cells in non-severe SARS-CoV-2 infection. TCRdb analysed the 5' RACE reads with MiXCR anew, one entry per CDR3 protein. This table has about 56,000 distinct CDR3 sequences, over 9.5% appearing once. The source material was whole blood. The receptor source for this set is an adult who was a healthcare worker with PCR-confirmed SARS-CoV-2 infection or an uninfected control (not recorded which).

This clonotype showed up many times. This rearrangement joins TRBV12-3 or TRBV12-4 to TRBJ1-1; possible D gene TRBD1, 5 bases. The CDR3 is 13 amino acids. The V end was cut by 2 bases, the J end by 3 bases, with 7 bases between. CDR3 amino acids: CASSLSGHTEAFF. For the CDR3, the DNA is TGTGCCAGCAGTTTATCGGGGCACACTGAAGCTTTCTTT.

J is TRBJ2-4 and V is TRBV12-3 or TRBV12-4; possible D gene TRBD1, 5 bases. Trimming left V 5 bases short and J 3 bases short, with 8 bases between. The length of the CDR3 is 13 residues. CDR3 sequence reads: CASSGQGKNIQYF. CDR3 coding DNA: TGTGCCAGCAGTGGGCAGGGCAAAAACATTCAGTACTTC.

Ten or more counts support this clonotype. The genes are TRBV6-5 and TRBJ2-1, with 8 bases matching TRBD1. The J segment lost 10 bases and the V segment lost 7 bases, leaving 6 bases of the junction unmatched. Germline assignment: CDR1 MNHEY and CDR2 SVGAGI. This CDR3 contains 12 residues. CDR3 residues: CASTAGGSEQFF. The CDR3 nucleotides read TGTGCCAGCACCGCAGGGGGCAGCGAGCAGTTCTTC.

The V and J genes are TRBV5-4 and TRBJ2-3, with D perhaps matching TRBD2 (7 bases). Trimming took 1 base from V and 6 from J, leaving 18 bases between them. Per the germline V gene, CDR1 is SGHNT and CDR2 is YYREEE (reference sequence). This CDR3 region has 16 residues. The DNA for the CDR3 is TGTGCCAGCAGCTTGAATATAGGGGGAGGGAGGGATACGCAGTATTTT. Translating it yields CASSLNIGGGRDTQYF.

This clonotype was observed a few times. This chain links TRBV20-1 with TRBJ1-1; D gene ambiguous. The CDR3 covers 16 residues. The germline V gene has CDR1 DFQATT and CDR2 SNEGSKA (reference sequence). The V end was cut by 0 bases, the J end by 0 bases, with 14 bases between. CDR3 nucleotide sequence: TGCAGTGCTAGAGATCTGTCAGAGCTCATGAACACTGAAGCTTTCTTT. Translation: CSARDLSELMNTEAFF.

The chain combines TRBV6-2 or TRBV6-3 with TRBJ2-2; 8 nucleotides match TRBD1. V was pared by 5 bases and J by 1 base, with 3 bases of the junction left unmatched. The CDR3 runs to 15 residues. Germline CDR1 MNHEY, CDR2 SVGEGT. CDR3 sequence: CASSAGQGNTGELFF. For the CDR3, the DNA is TGTGCCAGCAGTGCCGGACAGGGGAACACCGGGGAGCTGTTTTTT.

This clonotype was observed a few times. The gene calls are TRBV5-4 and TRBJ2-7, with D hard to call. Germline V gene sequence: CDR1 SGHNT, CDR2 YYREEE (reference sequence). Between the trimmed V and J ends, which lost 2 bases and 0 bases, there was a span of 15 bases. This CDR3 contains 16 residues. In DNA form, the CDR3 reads TGTGCCAGCAGCTTAGGCGCGGAACCAAGCTCCTACGAGCAGTACTTC. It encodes CASSLGAEPSSYEQYF.

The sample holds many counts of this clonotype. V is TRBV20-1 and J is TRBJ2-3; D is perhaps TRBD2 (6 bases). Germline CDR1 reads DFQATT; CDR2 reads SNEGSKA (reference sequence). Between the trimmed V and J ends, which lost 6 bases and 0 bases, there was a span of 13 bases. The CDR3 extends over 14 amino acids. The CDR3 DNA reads TGCAGTGCCAAGACTAGTACTAGCACAGATACGCAGTATTTT. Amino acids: CSAKTSTSTDTQYF.

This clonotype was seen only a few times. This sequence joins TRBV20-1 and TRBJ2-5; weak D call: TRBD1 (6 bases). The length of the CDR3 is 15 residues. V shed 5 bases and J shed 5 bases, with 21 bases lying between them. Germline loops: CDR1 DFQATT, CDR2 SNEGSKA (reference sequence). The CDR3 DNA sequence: TGCAGTGCTGACTCAGGGGAGCCGCTGGGGGAGACCCAGTACTTC. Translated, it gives CSADSGEPLGETQYF.

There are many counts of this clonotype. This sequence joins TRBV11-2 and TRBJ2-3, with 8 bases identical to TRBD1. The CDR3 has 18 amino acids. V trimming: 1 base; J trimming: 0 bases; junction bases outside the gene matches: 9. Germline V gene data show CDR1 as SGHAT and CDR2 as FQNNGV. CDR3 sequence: CASSLGWPGGYSTDTQYF. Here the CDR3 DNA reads TGTGCCAGCAGCTTAGGTTGGCCAGGGGGCTACAGCACAGATACGCAGTATTTT.

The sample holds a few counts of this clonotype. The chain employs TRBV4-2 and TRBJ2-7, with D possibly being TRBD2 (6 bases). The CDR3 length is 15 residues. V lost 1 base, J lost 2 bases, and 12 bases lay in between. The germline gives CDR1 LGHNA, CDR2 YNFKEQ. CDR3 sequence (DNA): TGTGCCAGCAGCCAAGTGAGTCGGGGGACCTACGAGCAGTACTTC. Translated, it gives CASSQVSRGTYEQYF.

CDR3 sequence reads: CASSPGQGTYNEQFF. CDR3 in DNA: TGTGCCAGCTCACCGGGACAGGGCACCTACAATGAGCAGTTCTTC. V is TRBV18 and J is TRBJ2-1; 9 bases fit TRBD1. After removal of 3 bases from V and 2 bases from J, the junction contained 2 bases not matched to a gene. From germline, CDR1 is KGHSH and CDR2 LQKENI. The length of the CDR3 is 15 residues.

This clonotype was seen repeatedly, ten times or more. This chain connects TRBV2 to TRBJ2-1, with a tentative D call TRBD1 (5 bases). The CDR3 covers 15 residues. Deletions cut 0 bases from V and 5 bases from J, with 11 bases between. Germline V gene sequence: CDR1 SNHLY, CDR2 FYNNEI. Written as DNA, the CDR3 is TGTGCCAGCAGTGAAGCGGGGCTAGACCACAATGAGCAGTTCTTC. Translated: CASSEAGLDHNEQFF.

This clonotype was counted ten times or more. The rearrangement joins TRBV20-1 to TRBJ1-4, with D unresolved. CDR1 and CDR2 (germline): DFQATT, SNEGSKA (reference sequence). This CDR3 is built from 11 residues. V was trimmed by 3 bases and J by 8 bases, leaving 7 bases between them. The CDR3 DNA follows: TGCAGTGCTAGCGGAAAGGAAAAACTGTTTTTT. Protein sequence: CSASGKEKLFF.

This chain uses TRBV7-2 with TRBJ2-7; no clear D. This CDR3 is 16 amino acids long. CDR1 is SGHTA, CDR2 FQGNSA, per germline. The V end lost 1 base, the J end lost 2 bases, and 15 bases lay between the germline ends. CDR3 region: CASSLVLPALTYEQYF. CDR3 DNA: TGTGCCAGCAGCTTAGTTTTGCCAGCTTTGACCTACGAGCAGTACTTC.

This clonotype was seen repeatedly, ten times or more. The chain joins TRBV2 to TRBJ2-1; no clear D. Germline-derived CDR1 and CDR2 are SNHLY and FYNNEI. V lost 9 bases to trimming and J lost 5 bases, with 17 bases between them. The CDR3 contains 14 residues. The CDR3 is CARQTSVGHNEQFF. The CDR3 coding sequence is TGTGCCAGACAGACCAGCGTAGGACACAATGAGCAGTTCTTC.

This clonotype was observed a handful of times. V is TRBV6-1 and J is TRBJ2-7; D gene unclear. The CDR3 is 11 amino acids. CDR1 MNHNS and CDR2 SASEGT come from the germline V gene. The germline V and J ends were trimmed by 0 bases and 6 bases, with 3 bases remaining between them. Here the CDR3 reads CASSEATEQYF. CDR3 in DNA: TGTGCCAGCAGTGAAGCGACCGAGCAGTACTTC.

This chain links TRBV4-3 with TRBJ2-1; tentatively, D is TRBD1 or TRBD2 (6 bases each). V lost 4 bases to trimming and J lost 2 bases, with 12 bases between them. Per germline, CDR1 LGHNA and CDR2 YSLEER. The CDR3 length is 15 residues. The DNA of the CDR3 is TGCGCCAGCAGCCCGGGGGCAGGAGCCTACAATGAGCAGTTCTTC. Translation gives CASSPGAGAYNEQFF.

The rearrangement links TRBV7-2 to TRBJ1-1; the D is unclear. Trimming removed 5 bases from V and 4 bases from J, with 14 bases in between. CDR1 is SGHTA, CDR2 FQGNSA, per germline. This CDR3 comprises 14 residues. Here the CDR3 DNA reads TGTGCCAGCAGCCACGACGGACGGTTCACTGAAGCTTTCTTT. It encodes CASSHDGRFTEAFF.

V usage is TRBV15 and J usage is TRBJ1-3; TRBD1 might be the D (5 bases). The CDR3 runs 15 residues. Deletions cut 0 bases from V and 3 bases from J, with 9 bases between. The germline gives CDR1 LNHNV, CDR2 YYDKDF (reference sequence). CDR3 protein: CATSRDGGYGNTIYF. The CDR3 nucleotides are TGTGCCACCAGCAGAGACGGGGGATATGGAAACACCATATATTTT.